Given below is one TCR beta chain in context. This sample is part of a study of T cells expressing NK-cell markers. Germline V lookup: CDR1 MNHEY, CDR2 SVGEGT. The CDR3 runs to 15 residues. TCRdb derives one entry per CDR3 protein from the 5' RACE reads, leaving out DNA. The sample yields more than 120,000 distinct CDR3 sequences, of which the top ten take up 9% to 15%. The sequence came from a man between 18 and 29 years old in good health. V is TRBV6-2 or TRBV6-3 and J is TRBJ2-2; without DNA, the TCRdb call of TRBD1 cannot be checked. Sequencing was done on a sample of blood T cells: a sorted CD56 or NKG2C T cell subset, CD4+ or CD8+ T cells, or bulk PBMC T cells (not recorded which). The CDR3 is CASSSPRDLTGELFF.